The rows below give T cell receptor beta chains drawn from one sample of a study of cytomegalovirus exposure and HLA in healthy donors. This table comes from immunoSEQ multiplex PCR, and its TCRdb copy is limited to in-frame clones, with some not included. The sample includes more than 100,000 clones, approximately 80% of them seen just once. Sequenced: PBMCs. These TCRs come from a female donor in good health and CMV-seropositive. CDR3s include the opening cysteine and the closing phenylalanine or tryptophan. D genes are given only for firm matches. Only part of the rows carry a size: once, few, many, or a class if the clone is expanded.

D gene: NA
J gene: TRBJ2-7
CDR3 length: 13
V gene: TRBV5-6
clone size: NA
CDR3 DNA: TGTGCCAGCAGCTTAGGTAGCACCTACGAGCAGTACTTC
CDR3 protein: CASSLGSTYEQYF

D gene: NA
J gene: TRBJ1-2
CDR3 length: 14
V gene: TRBV2
clone size: few
CDR3 DNA: TGTGCCAGCAGTGTCTCAACTTCTAACTATGGCTACACCTTC
CDR3 protein: CASSVSTSNYGYTF

D gene: TRBD1
J gene: TRBJ1-1
CDR3 length: 15
V gene: TRBV2
clone size: NA
CDR3 DNA: TGTGCCAGCAGTGGTCGGGACAGTGGCGTGACTGAAGCTTTCTTT
CDR3 protein: CASSGRDSGVTEAFF

D gene: NA
J gene: TRBJ1-5
CDR3 length: 14
V gene: TRBV5-1
clone size: NA
CDR3 DNA: TGCGCCAGCAGCTTGGCAGGGGACAATCAGCCCCAGCATTTT
CDR3 protein: CASSLAGDNQPQHF

D gene: TRBD1
J gene: TRBJ2-1
CDR3 length: 14
V gene: TRBV7-3
clone size: NA
CDR3 DNA: TGTGCCAGCGCTCCCGGGACAGGGGTCAATGAGCAGTTCTTC
CDR3 protein: CASAPGTGVNEQFF

D gene: NA
J gene: TRBJ1-3
CDR3 length: 13
V gene: TRBV19
clone size: NA
CDR3 DNA: TGTGCCAGTAGCTACAGCCCGGGAAACACCATATATTTT
CDR3 protein: CASSYSPGNTIYF

D gene: TRBD1
J gene: TRBJ2-5
CDR3 length: 16
V gene: TRBV5-1
clone size: NA
CDR3 DNA: TGCGCCAGCAGCTTGAGTACAGGGGATGGCCAAGAGACCCAGTACTTC
CDR3 protein: CASSLSTGDGQETQYF

D gene: TRBD1
J gene: TRBJ2-1
CDR3 length: 15
V gene: TRBV2
clone size: NA
CDR3 DNA: TGTGCCAGCAGCCCCGGGACAGGGTTAGGCAATGAGCAGTTCTTC
CDR3 protein: CASSPGTGLGNEQFF

D gene: TRBD1
J gene: TRBJ1-2
CDR3 length: 14
V gene: TRBV10-3
clone size: NA
CDR3 DNA: TGTGCCATCAGTGGACAGGGACCTAACTATGGCTACACCTTC
CDR3 protein: CAISGQGPNYGYTF

D gene: TRBD2
J gene: TRBJ2-2
CDR3 length: 16
V gene: TRBV2
clone size: NA
CDR3 DNA: TGTGCCAGCATTATTAGCGGGGGCCTCAACACCGGGGAGCTGTTTTTT
CDR3 protein: CASIISGGLNTGELFF

D gene: TRBD1
J gene: TRBJ2-1
CDR3 length: 12
V gene: TRBV9
clone size: NA
CDR3 DNA: TGTGCCAGCCGAGGACAGGGCAATGAGCAGTTCTTC
CDR3 protein: CASRGQGNEQFF

D gene: TRBD1
J gene: TRBJ2-7
CDR3 length: 14
V gene: TRBV7-2
clone size: few
CDR3 DNA: TGTGCCAGCAGCCCCCCCGGGACAGGGCTGGAGCAGTACTTC
CDR3 protein: CASSPPGTGLEQYF

D gene: NA
J gene: TRBJ2-3
CDR3 length: 15
V gene: TRBV6-5
clone size: NA
CDR3 DNA: TGTGCCAGCAGCCCTCCGCGGGGTGGCACAGATACGCAGTATTTT
CDR3 protein: CASSPPRGGTDTQYF

D gene: NA
J gene: TRBJ2-7
CDR3 length: 12
V gene: TRBV9
clone size: once
CDR3 DNA: TGTGCCAGTAGCGGCGACAGCTACGAGCAGTACTTC
CDR3 protein: CASSGDSYEQYF

D gene: NA
J gene: TRBJ2-7
CDR3 length: 13
V gene: TRBV11-2
clone size: NA
CDR3 DNA: TGTGCCAGCAGCTTAGATTCGGCGGACGAGCAGTACTTC
CDR3 protein: CASSLDSADEQYF

D gene: TRBD1
J gene: TRBJ2-7
CDR3 length: 15
V gene: TRBV9
clone size: NA
CDR3 DNA: TGTGCCAGCAGCGCCTCAATAGGGACAGGCTACGAGCAGTACTTC
CDR3 protein: CASSASIGTGYEQYF

D gene: TRBD1
J gene: TRBJ1-2
CDR3 length: 12
V gene: TRBV6-5
clone size: NA
CDR3 DNA: TGTGCCAGCCGACAGGGGGCGATTGGCTACACCTTC
CDR3 protein: CASRQGAIGYTF

D gene: NA
J gene: TRBJ2-2
CDR3 length: 16
V gene: TRBV5-1
clone size: NA
CDR3 DNA: TGCGCCAGCAGCTTGGTCTTGGGCGCGAACACCGGGGAGCTGTTTTTT
CDR3 protein: CASSLVLGANTGELFF

D gene: NA
J gene: TRBJ2-5
CDR3 length: 14
V gene: TRBV2
clone size: NA
CDR3 DNA: TGTGCCAGCAGTGAGAACAGGGACCAAGAGACCCAGTACTTC
CDR3 protein: CASSENRDQETQYF

D gene: NA
J gene: TRBJ1-1
CDR3 length: 13
V gene: TRBV5-1
clone size: NA
CDR3 DNA: TGCGCCAGCAGCGACGGAGTAAACACTGAAGCTTTCTTT
CDR3 protein: CASSDGVNTEAFF

D gene: TRBD1
J gene: TRBJ2-2
CDR3 length: 14
V gene: TRBV5-1
clone size: once
CDR3 DNA: TGCGCCAGCAGCTTGGGCCAGGGGGCGCGGGAGCTGTTTTTT
CDR3 protein: CASSLGQGARELFF

D gene: NA
J gene: TRBJ1-6
CDR3 length: 12
V gene: TRBV19
clone size: NA
CDR3 DNA: TGTGCCAGTAGTGATGGAGATTCACCCCTCCACTTT
CDR3 protein: CASSDGDSPLHF

D gene: TRBD1
J gene: TRBJ1-2
CDR3 length: 14
V gene: TRBV7-7
clone size: NA
CDR3 DNA: TGTGCCAGCAGACCGGGACAGGGTTCCTATGGCTACACCTTC
CDR3 protein: CASRPGQGSYGYTF

D gene: TRBD2
J gene: TRBJ2-7
CDR3 length: 15
V gene: TRBV19
clone size: NA
CDR3 DNA: TGTGCCAGTAGTATTGAGCGGGGGGTAGGCTACGAGCAGTACTTC
CDR3 protein: CASSIERGVGYEQYF

D gene: NA
J gene: TRBJ2-5
CDR3 length: 15
V gene: TRBV7-9
clone size: NA
CDR3 DNA: TGTGCCAGCAGCACAGGTACTTCCAGCCAAGAGACCCAGTACTTC
CDR3 protein: CASSTGTSSQETQYF

D gene: TRBD2
J gene: TRBJ2-3
CDR3 length: 16
V gene: TRBV5-4
clone size: NA
CDR3 DNA: TGTGCCAGCAGCTTGAAGCGGGGGGGGGAAGCGGATACGCAGTATTTT
CDR3 protein: CASSLKRGGEADTQYF

D gene: NA
J gene: TRBJ1-4
CDR3 length: 13
V gene: TRBV11-2
clone size: NA
CDR3 DNA: TGTGCCAGCAGCTTAGAAGGGAGATCGAAACTGTTTTTT
CDR3 protein: CASSLEGRSKLFF

D gene: TRBD1
J gene: TRBJ1-5
CDR3 length: 16
V gene: TRBV7-2
clone size: NA
CDR3 DNA: TGTGCCAGCAGCGGACAGGGGAAGAAGAGCAATCAGCCCCAGCATTTT
CDR3 protein: CASSGQGKKSNQPQHF

D gene: NA
J gene: TRBJ2-2
CDR3 length: 11
V gene: TRBV30
clone size: NA
CDR3 DNA: TGTGCCTGGAGTGTCTCCGGGGAGCTGTTTTTT
CDR3 protein: CAWSVSGELFF

D gene: TRBD1
J gene: TRBJ1-1
CDR3 length: 13
V gene: TRBV5-1
clone size: medium-sized
CDR3 DNA: TGCGCCAGCAGTATGACAGGGGAGACTGAAGCTTTCTTT
CDR3 protein: CASSMTGETEAFF

D gene: NA
J gene: TRBJ1-2
CDR3 length: 15
V gene: TRBV15
clone size: few
CDR3 DNA: TGTGCCACCAGCAGAGGTAAACAGGGCGCCTATGGCTACACCTTC
CDR3 protein: CATSRGKQGAYGYTF